The rows below give T cell receptor beta chains drawn from one sample of a study of blood T cell repertoires in COVID-19. Produced via immunoSEQ multiplex PCR; TCRdb's table is partial and in-frame only. The data show approximately 170,000 clones, about 85% seen once. The sequenced material came from peripheral blood. Source of these receptors: a man older than 75 with COVID-19, enrolled during active disease. The conserved cysteine and the conserved F or W are not part of the CDR3 here. The D gene is left open where the match is weak. Size is stated for part of the rows, as once, few or many counts, or as a class when the clone is expanded.

v_gene,j_gene,d_gene,abundance,CDR3aa
TRBV5-5,TRBJ1-2,-,-,ASSRYASLERTATGYT
TRBV4-3,TRBJ2-7,TRBD2,once,ASSQELAGAKEQY
TRBV5-5,TRBJ1-5,-,-,ASSSQVQGLQPQH
TRBV4-2,TRBJ2-7,-,many,ASSQGPGSYEQY
TRBV27,TRBJ1-2,TRBD1,few,ASRTGGAYGYT
TRBV6-6,TRBJ2-3,TRBD2,-,ASTDTGEGGTDTQY
TRBV9,TRBJ2-3,TRBD1,-,ASSRTPGQGPTQY
TRBV11-2,TRBJ1-2,TRBD1,once,ASSLGLGTGGAGYT
TRBV12-3/TRBV12-4,TRBJ1-1,-,-,ASSFRNTEAF
TRBV21-1,TRBJ2-7,-,-,ASSKNFNVAYEQY
TRBV2,TRBJ2-7,TRBD2,once,ASSPKRGIPYEQY
TRBV2,TRBJ2-3,-,-,ASSDRTADTQY
TRBV19,TRBJ2-7,TRBD1,-,ASSIAGQGGRYEQY
TRBV7-9,TRBJ1-4,-,-,ASSLQLGGEEKLF
TRBV6-5,TRBJ2-5,-,-,ASSKGGGIWKTQY
TRBV5-1,TRBJ2-1,TRBD2,once,ASSLGPGLAGVNEQF
TRBV6-5,TRBJ1-4,-,-,ASNRASRSDEKLF
TRBV10-3,TRBJ1-1,TRBD1,-,AISEGTGYVDTEAF
TRBV5-1,TRBJ1-1,TRBD1,few,ASSTHRGLRDTEAF
TRBV10-3,TRBJ1-1,-,-,AIRRGTNTEAF
TRBV5-1,TRBJ1-2,-,-,ASSSPGVTDGYT
TRBV5-1,TRBJ2-5,-,-,ASSSGGRGQETQY
TRBV7-3,TRBJ2-3,-,-,ASSGLGGGTQY
TRBV7-2,TRBJ1-5,-,once,ASSSGDFAYSNQPQH
TRBV18,TRBJ1-1,TRBD1,-,ASSPDRGTEAF
TRBV6-6,TRBJ1-6,-,-,ATERAGNSPLH
TRBV12-3/TRBV12-4,TRBJ2-1,-,-,ASSEPGLLSQF
TRBV25-1,TRBJ1-1,-,-,ASQLQGNTEAF
TRBV7-9,TRBJ1-2,TRBD1,-,ASSLTPGTGGYGYT
TRBV3-1/TRBV3-2,TRBJ2-5,-,-,ASSLEETQY
TRBV24-1,TRBJ2-6,TRBD1,few,ATGTVSSGANVLT
TRBV29-1,TRBJ2-4,-,-,SVQQNIQY
TRBV6-5,TRBJ1-4,-,few,ASSYSGATNEKLF
TRBV4-2,TRBJ1-2,TRBD1,-,ASSQPRQGDYGYT
TRBV3-1/TRBV3-2,TRBJ2-1,-,-,ASSQGRGQQF
TRBV28,TRBJ1-4,TRBD1,-,ASSGTATNEKLF
TRBV11-3,TRBJ2-1,TRBD2,-,ASSLGEGSGAPYNEQF
TRBV19,TRBJ2-2,TRBD1,-,ASQRDSHFFPNTGELF
TRBV27,TRBJ1-4,-,-,ASSLGGAGEKLF
TRBV15,TRBJ1-2,TRBD1,-,ATSRDGQGVGGYT
TRBV4-1,TRBJ2-7,TRBD1,-,ASSRQGSYEQY
TRBV7-2,TRBJ2-3,TRBD2,-,ASSLGTSGGTDTQY
TRBV2,TRBJ1-2,-,-,ASPEGRNRQAYGYT
TRBV7-9,TRBJ2-1,TRBD1,-,ASTGRTGGHNEQF
TRBV18,TRBJ2-1,TRBD1,once,ASSPGQGAGNEQF
TRBV4-1,TRBJ2-1,-,-,ASSQAPGVLTRSYNEQF
TRBV13,TRBJ2-1,TRBD2,-,ASSLGASGGAGEQF
TRBV6-8,TRBJ1-6,TRBD1,-,ASISRPSGQGNSPLH
TRBV5-6,TRBJ2-3,-,-,ASTPGQHTDTQY
TRBV19,TRBJ1-1,TRBD1,-,ASSILGQGGTEAF
TRBV28,TRBJ1-6,-,-,ASSLGGSSYNSPLH
TRBV28,TRBJ1-6,TRBD1,-,ASRRTGGSPLH
TRBV7-2,TRBJ1-5,TRBD1,-,ASSPRPRTGGNQPQH
TRBV5-4,TRBJ2-7,-,-,ASSFGGLPLEQY
TRBV6-6,TRBJ1-1,-,-,ASSYGGNTEAF
TRBV5-6,TRBJ1-2,TRBD1,-,ASSSPGQGAYGYT
TRBV5-1,TRBJ1-1,-,-,ASSLAGVLTEAF